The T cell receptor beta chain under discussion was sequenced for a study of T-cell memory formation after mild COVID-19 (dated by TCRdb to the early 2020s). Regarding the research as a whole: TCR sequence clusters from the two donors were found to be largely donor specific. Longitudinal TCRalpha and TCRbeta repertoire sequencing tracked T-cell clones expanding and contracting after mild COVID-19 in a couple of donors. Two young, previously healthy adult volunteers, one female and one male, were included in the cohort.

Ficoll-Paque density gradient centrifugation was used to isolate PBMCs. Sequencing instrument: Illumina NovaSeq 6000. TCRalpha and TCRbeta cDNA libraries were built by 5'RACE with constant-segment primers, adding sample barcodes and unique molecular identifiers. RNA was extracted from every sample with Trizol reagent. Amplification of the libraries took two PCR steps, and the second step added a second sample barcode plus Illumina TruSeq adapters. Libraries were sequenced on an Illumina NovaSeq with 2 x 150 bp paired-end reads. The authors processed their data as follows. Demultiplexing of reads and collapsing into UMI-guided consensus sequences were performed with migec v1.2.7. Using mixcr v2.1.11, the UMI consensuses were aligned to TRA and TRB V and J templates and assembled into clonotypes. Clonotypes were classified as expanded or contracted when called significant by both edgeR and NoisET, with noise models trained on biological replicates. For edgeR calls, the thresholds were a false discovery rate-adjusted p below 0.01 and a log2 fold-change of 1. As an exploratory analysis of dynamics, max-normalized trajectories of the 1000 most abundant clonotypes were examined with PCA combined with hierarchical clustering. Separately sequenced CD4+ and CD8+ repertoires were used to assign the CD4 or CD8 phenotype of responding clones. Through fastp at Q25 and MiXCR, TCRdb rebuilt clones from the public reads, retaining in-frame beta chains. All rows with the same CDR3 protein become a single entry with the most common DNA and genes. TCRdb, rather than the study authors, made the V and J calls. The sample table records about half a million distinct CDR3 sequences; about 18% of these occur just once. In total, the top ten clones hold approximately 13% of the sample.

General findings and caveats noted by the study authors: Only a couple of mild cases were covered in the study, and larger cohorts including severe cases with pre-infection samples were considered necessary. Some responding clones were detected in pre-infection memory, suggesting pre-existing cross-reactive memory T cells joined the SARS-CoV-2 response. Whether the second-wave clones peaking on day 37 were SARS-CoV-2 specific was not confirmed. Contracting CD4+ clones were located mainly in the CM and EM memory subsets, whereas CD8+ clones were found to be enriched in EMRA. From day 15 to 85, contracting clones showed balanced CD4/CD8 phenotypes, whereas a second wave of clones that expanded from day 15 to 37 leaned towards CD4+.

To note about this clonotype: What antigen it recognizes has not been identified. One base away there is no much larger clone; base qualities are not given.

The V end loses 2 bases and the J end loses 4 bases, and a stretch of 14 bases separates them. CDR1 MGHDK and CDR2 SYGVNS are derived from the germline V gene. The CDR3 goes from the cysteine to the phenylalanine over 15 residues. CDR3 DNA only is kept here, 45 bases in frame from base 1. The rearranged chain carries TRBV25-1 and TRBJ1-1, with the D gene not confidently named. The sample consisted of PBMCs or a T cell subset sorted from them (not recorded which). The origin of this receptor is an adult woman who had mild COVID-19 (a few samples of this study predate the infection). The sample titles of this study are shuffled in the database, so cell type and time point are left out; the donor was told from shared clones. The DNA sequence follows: TGTGCCAGCAGTGAAATAACTTCTGAAGGCACTGAAGCTTTCTTT. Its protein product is CASSEITSEGTEAFF. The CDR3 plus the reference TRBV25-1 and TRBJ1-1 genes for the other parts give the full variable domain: EADIYQTPRYLVIGTGKKITLECSQTMGHDKMYWYQQDPGMELHLIHYSYGVNSTEKGDLSSESTVSRIRTEHFPLTLESARPSHTSQYLCASSEITSEGTEAFFGQGTRLTVV.